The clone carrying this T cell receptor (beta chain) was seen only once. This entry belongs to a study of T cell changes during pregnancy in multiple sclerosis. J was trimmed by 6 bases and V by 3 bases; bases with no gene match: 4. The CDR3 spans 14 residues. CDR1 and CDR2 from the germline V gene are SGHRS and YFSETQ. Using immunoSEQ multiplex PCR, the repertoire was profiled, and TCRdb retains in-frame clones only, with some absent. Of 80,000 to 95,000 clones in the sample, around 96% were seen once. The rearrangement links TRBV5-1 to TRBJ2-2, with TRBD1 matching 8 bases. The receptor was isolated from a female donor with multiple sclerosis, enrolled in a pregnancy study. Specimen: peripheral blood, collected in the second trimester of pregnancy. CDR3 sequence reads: CASSSGQVSGELFF. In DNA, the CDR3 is TGCGCCAGCAGCTCGGGACAGGTTTCCGGGGAGCTGTTTTTT.